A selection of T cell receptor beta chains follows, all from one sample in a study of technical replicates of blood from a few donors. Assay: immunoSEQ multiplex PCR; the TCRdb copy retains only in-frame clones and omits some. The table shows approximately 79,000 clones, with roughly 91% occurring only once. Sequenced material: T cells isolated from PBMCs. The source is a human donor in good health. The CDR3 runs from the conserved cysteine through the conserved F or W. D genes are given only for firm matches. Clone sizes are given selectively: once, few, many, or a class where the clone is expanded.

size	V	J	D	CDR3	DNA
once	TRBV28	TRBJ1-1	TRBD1	CASSLMGQGNTEAFF	TGTGCCAGCAGTTTAATGGGACAGGGAAACACTGAAGCTTTCTTT
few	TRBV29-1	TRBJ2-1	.	CSVEYGGSYNEQFF	TGCAGCGTTGAATACGGGGGCTCCTACAATGAGCAGTTCTTC
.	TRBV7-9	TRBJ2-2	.	CASVGRGTGELFF	TGTGCCAGCGTTGGCAGGGGCACCGGGGAGCTGTTTTTT
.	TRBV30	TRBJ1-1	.	CAWSVLPSGQAFF	TGTGCCTGGAGTGTACTTCCTTCAGGCCAAGCTTTCTTT
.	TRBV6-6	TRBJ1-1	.	CASSYLAGTSEAFF	TGTGCCAGCAGTTACTTAGCAGGGACTAGTGAAGCTTTCTTT
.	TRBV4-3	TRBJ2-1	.	CASSGENRNEQFF	TGCGCCAGCAGCGGGGAGAACCGGAATGAGCAGTTCTTC
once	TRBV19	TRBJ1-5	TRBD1	CASSIGDGTVPSAQHF	TGTGCCAGTAGTATCGGGGACGGGACAGTTCCATCGGCCCAGCATTTT
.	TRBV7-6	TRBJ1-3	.	CASSLEARQAGLSGNTIYF	TGTGCCAGCAGCTTAGAGGCGCGCCAGGCGGGCTTATCTGGAAACACCATATATTTT
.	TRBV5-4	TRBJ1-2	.	CASSLDEAINYGYTF	TGTGCCAGCAGCTTGGATGAGGCGATTAACTATGGCTACACCTTC
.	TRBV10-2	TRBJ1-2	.	CASSEMQGLYGYTF	TGCGCCAGCAGTGAGATGCAGGGACTCTATGGCTACACCTTC
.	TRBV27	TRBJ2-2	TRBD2	CASSKGTSVTGELFF	TGTGCCAGCAGCAAAGGGACTAGCGTCACCGGGGAGCTGTTTTTT
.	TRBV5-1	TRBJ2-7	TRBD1	CASSADRGKEQYF	TGCGCCAGCAGCGCGGACAGGGGAAAAGAGCAGTACTTC
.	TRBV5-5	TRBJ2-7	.	CASSPRSGSYEQYF	TGTGCCAGCAGCCCCCGGTCAGGGTCCTACGAGCAGTACTTC
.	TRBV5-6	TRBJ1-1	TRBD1	CASSPTTGASTEAFF	TGTGCCAGCAGCCCGACGACAGGGGCGTCGACTGAAGCTTTCTTT
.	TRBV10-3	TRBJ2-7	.	CAITLTGRASGSSYEQYF	TGTGCCATAACCCTGACAGGGAGGGCAAGCGGGAGCTCCTACGAGCAGTACTTC
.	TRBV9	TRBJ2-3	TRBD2	CASSVEGLRESGLDTQYF	TGTGCCAGCAGCGTAGAGGGTTTGCGGGAGTCTGGCTTGGATACGCAGTATTTT
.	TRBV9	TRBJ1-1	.	CASSVVGSAGSLTEAFF	TGTGCCAGCAGCGTAGTGGGGTCCGCAGGGTCCCTAACTGAAGCTTTCTTT
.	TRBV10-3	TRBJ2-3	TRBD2	CAIRQSGSMGDTQYF	TGTGCCATCCGCCAGAGCGGGAGCATGGGAGATACGCAGTATTTT
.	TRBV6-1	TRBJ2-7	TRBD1	CASSDWTGEQYF	TGTGCCAGCAGTGATTGGACAGGCGAGCAGTACTTC
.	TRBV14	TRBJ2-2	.	CASSQIFNTGELFF	TGTGCCAGCAGCCAAATATTTAACACCGGGGAGCTGTTTTTT
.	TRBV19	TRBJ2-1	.	CASRGINSGENNEQFF	TGTGCCAGTAGAGGTATCAATTCCGGGGAAAACAATGAGCAGTTCTTC
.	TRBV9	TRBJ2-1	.	CASSVVGGRRNEQFF	TGTGCCAGCAGCGTAGTTGGTGGGAGAAGGAATGAGCAGTTCTTC
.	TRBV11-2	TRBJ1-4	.	CASSLGQAEKLFF	TGTGCCAGCAGCCTGGGGCAGGCTGAAAAACTGTTTTTT
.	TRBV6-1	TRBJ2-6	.	CASSRGAGANVLTF	TGTGCCAGCAGTCGTGGAGCTGGGGCCAACGTCCTGACTTTC
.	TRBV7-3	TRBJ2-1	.	CASSPPGGNYNEQFF	TGTGCCAGCAGCCCCCCAGGCGGGAATTACAATGAGCAGTTCTTC
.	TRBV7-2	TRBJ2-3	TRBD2	CASSLAGVADTQYF	TGTGCCAGCAGTCTAGCGGGAGTAGCGGATACGCAGTATTTT
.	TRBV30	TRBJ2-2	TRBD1	CAWSVLGQGATGELFF	TGTGCCTGGAGTGTTTTGGGGCAGGGGGCGACCGGGGAGCTGTTTTTT
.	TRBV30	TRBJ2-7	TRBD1	CAWSRDSYYEQYF	TGTGCCTGGAGTAGGGACAGTTACTACGAGCAGTACTTC
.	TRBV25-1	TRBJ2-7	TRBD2	CASSEFASGSGEQYF	TGTGCCAGCAGTGAATTCGCTAGCGGGAGCGGGGAGCAGTACTTC
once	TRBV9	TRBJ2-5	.	CASSAGVAEETQYF	TGTGCCAGCAGCGCGGGGGTAGCGGAAGAGACCCAGTACTTC
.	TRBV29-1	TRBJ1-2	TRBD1	CSGYSTGEDYGYTF	TGCAGCGGGTACTCCACAGGGGAAGACTATGGCTACACCTTC
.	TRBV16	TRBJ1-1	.	CASSHPSQGSIVAFF	TGTGCCAGCAGCCACCCTAGCCAGGGGAGTATCGTAGCTTTCTTT
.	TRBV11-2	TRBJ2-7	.	CASSLADYEQYF	TGTGCCAGCAGCTTAGCAGACTACGAGCAGTACTTC
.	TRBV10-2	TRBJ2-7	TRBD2	CASSELGGSPPGQYF	TGCGCCAGCAGTGAGTTAGGCGGGAGTCCCCCGGGGCAGTACTTC
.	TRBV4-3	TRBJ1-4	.	CASSSISDSNEKLFF	TGCGCCAGCAGTTCCATATCGGACAGCAATGAAAAACTGTTTTTT
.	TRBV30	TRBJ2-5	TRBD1	CAWGQGETQYF	TGTGCCTGGGGACAGGGAGAGACCCAGTACTTC
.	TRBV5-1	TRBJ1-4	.	CASSFESGKEKLFF	TGCGCCAGCAGCTTTGAATCGGGGAAGGAAAAACTGTTTTTT
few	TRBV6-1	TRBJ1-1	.	CATQTGFLTEAFF	TGTGCCACCCAGACAGGCTTCCTCACTGAAGCTTTCTTT
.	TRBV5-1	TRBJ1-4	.	CASSPGQRNEKLFF	TGCGCCAGCAGCCCCGGACAGCGTAATGAAAAACTGTTTTTT
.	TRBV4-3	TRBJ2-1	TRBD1	CASSKRGGVNEQFF	TGCGCCAGCAGCAAGCGAGGGGGCGTGAATGAGCAGTTCTTC
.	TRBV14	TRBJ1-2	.	CASSQLWSSVLPPPYGYTF	TGTGCCAGCAGCCAACTTTGGAGCTCAGTTTTGCCGCCGCCATATGGCTACACCTTC
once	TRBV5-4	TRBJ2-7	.	CASRDQGGPYEQYF	TGTGCCAGCAGAGATCAGGGGGGCCCCTACGAGCAGTACTTC
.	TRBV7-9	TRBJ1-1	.	CASSEPGNTEAFF	TGTGCCAGCAGCGAACCAGGGAACACTGAAGCTTTCTTT
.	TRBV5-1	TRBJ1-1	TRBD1	CASSLHEQGGTEAFF	TGCGCCAGCAGCTTGCATGAACAGGGGGGGACTGAAGCTTTCTTT
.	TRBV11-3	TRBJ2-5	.	CASSHNDRMTQYF	TGTGCCAGCAGCCACAACGATCGCATGACCCAGTACTTC
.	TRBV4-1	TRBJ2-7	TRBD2	CASSQAPGLAGEQYF	TGCGCCAGCAGCCAAGCCCCGGGACTAGCGGGAGAGCAGTACTTC
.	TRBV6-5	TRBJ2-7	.	CASWGDGRYEQYF	TGTGCCAGCTGGGGGGACGGGCGCTACGAGCAGTACTTC
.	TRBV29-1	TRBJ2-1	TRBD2	CSVVLAGAEQFF	TGCAGCGTTGTTTTGGCGGGAGCTGAGCAGTTCTTC
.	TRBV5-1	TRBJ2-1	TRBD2	CASSPGTSGRSYNEQFF	TGCGCCAGCAGCCCTGGGACTAGCGGGCGCTCCTACAATGAGCAGTTCTTC
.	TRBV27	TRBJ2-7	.	CASSLGSRGNYEQYF	TGTGCCAGCAGTTTAGGGTCCAGGGGAAATTACGAGCAGTACTTC
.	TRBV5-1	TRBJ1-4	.	CASSLGGAGEKLFF	TGCGCCAGCAGCTTGGGAGGGGCGGGAGAAAAACTGTTTTTT
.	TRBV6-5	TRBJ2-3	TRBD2	CASSRTSGSDTQYF	TGTGCCAGCAGCCGGACTAGCGGGAGTGATACGCAGTATTTT
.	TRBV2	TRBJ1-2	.	CASSTQLRNGYTF	TGTGCCAGCAGCACCCAATTGAGAAATGGCTACACCTTC